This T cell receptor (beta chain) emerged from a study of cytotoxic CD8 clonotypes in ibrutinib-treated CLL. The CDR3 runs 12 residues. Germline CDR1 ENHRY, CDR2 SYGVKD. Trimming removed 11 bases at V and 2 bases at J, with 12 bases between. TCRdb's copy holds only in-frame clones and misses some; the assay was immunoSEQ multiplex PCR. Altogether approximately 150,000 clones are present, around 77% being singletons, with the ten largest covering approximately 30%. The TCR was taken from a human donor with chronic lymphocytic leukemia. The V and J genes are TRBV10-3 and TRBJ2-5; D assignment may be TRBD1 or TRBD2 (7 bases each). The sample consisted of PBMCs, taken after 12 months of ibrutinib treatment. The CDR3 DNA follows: TGTGCCGCAGGGGGGGGGCAAGAGACCCAGTACTTC. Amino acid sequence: CAAGGGQETQYF.